This entry lists 30 T cell receptor beta chains sequenced from one sample in a study of T-cell reconstitution after alpha-beta-depleted transplantation in children. Researchers prepared the TCRbeta library using unique molecular identifiers, the study reports. TCRdb re-called the PCR reads with MiXCR, one entry per CDR3 protein. The sample carries about 250,000 distinct CDR3 sequences, 20% to 30% recorded once. Sequencing used PBMCs, mostly from graft donor cells, obtained 360 days after TCRalphabeta/CD19-depleted stem cell transplant. Receptors originate from a female patient between 2 and 15 years old who had a stem cell transplant for congenital amegakaryocytic thrombocytopenia, so the T cells may come from the graft donor.

This chain joins TRBV28 and TRBJ1-1, with no clear D. This CDR3 region has 16 residues. Trimming shortened V by 3 bases and J by 0 bases, and 14 bases separated the two germline ends. Germline values: CDR1 MDHEN, CDR2 SYDVKM. This CDR3 is CASSLGGKRMNTEAFF. The CDR3 region has the DNA TGTGCCAGCAGTTTGGGAGGGAAGCGGATGAACACTGAAGCTTTCTTT.

This clonotype showed up just a few times. The rearrangement joins TRBV25-1 to TRBJ2-7; D ambiguous. The germline V gene has CDR1 MGHDK and CDR2 SYGVNS. Trimming pared 2 bases from V and 1 base from J, leaving 6 bases between. This CDR3 comprises 13 residues. The CDR3 bases are TGTGCCAGCAGTGAAGGGGATTCCTACGAGCAGTACTTC. Amino acid sequence: CASSEGDSYEQYF.

Concerning this clonotype itself: Possible read error: a much larger clone is one base away. J is TRBJ2-1 and V is TRBV20-1; a possible D gene is TRBD1 (5 bases). CDR1 DFQATT and CDR2 SNEGSKA come from the germline V gene (reference sequence). This CDR3 contains 16 residues. V lost 0 bases to trimming and J lost 0 bases, with 12 bases between them. CDR3 sequence (DNA): TGCAGTGCTAGAGAGACGACAGTGAGCTCCTACAATGAGCAGTTCTTC. Translation: CSARETTVSSYNEQFF.

This clonotype was observed a few times. The rearrangement uses TRBV6-2 or TRBV6-3 and TRBJ2-2; D possibly corresponds to TRBD2 (6 bases). CDR1 is MNHEY, CDR2 SVGEGT, per germline. The germline V and J ends were trimmed by 5 bases and 6 bases, with 16 bases remaining between them. The CDR3 spans 15 residues. The CDR3 coding sequence is TGTGCCAGCAGTCTTAGCGGAGTCCTCTCCGGGGAGCTGTTTTTT. Amino acids: CASSLSGVLSGELFF.

This sequence joins TRBV7-9 and TRBJ2-5; 7 nucleotides match TRBD2. The V and J ends lost 4 bases and 4 bases, in that order; junction bases with no gene match: 9. The CDR3 has 15 amino acids. CDR1 is SEHNR and CDR2 is FQNEAQ in the germline V gene (reference sequence). CDR3 bases: TGTGCCAGCAGCTCAGGACTAGGGTGGGGAGAGACCCAGTACTTC. Its protein is CASSSGLGWGETQYF.

This clonotype has more than one count but fewer than ten. The J gene is TRBJ2-5, the V gene TRBV5-5; D is perhaps TRBD1 (6 bases). Germline V gene data show CDR1 as SGHKS and CDR2 as YYEKEE (reference sequence). The CDR3 covers 15 residues. The V and J ends lost 1 base and 1 base respectively, with 11 bases between them. The CDR3 protein is CASSLLQGTQETQYF. CDR3 DNA: TGTGCCAGCAGCTTGTTACAGGGCACCCAAGAGACCCAGTACTTC.

In this sample, this clonotype turned up a few times. The chain recombines TRBV5-1 with TRBJ1-2, with a tentative D call TRBD1 (6 bases). Trimming removed 1 base at V and 5 bases at J, with 27 bases between. The germline V gene has CDR1 SGHRS and CDR2 YFSETQ. This CDR3 is built from 19 residues. The CDR3 DNA is TGCGCCAGCAGCTTGTGGCCCCCGGACAGCCCCAGGGGTCGGTATGGCTACACCTTC. Amino acids: CASSLWPPDSPRGRYGYTF.

The V call is TRBV12-3 or TRBV12-4, the J call TRBJ2-1; 9 bases fit TRBD1. Losses at the gene ends were 2 bases for V and 10 bases for J; bases not matched to a gene: 3. The CDR3 extends over 13 amino acids. This CDR3 reads CASSLRDREEQFF. DNA for the CDR3: TGTGCCAGCAGTTTACGGGACAGGGAAGAGCAGTTCTTC.

The V call is TRBV20-1, the J call TRBJ2-5; 9 bases fit TRBD2. This CDR3 comprises 15 residues. The germline V gene has CDR1 DFQATT and CDR2 SNEGSKA (reference sequence). V lost 1 base to trimming and J lost 7 bases; unmatched junction nucleotides: 10. In DNA form, the CDR3 reads TGCAGTGCTAGAGTCCCGGGACTAGCTAGCGGGACCCAGTACTTC. This gives the protein CSARVPGLASGTQYF.

This clonotype was counted a few times. This chain joins TRBV5-1 and TRBJ2-3; possibly TRBD1 or TRBD2 for D (8 bases each). The germline V gene encodes CDR1 SGHRS and CDR2 YFSETQ. The CDR3 is made up of 17 amino acids. V was pared by 3 bases and J by 6 bases, with 23 bases between. As DNA, the CDR3 is TGCGCCAGCAGCTCTCGTCTAGCGGGCCAGGGGGCGGATACGCAGTATTTT. It codes for CASSSRLAGQGADTQYF.

A single count supports this clonotype. The junction shows a germline mismatch at one end, possibly a read error. The CDR3 DNA reads TGCGCCATCAGCTTGGGACTAGCCAGCTCTGGGGCCAACGTCCTGACTTTC. Translated: CAISLGLASSGANVLTF. The chain recombines TRBV5-1 with TRBJ2-6; 9 positions match TRBD2. Germline CDR1 reads SGHRS; CDR2 reads YFSETQ. There are 17 residues in the CDR3.

This sequence joins TRBV6-1 and TRBJ2-1; the D is unclear. CDR1 MNHNS and CDR2 SASEGT come from the germline V gene. Trimming removed 2 bases from V and 9 bases from J, with 8 bases in between. This CDR3 is built from 12 residues. CDR3 in amino acids: CASSETVGEQFF. For the CDR3, the DNA is TGTGCCAGCAGTGAAACGGTCGGTGAGCAGTTCTTC.

The V gene is TRBV20-1, the J gene TRBJ2-1; 14 bases agree with TRBD2. V dropped 0 bases and J dropped 9; count of bases not matched to a gene: 4. Germline CDR1 DFQATT, CDR2 SNEGSKA (reference sequence). The CDR3 extends over 15 amino acids. The CDR3 protein is CSAREGLAGVSEQFF. CDR3 nucleotide sequence: TGCAGTGCTAGAGAGGGACTAGCGGGAGTCAGTGAGCAGTTCTTC.

The rearrangement links TRBV6-2 or TRBV6-3 to TRBJ2-3; D is perhaps TRBD1 or TRBD2 (5 bases each). V lost 8 bases and J 4 bases, leaving 13 bases between the germline ends. Germline V lookup: CDR1 MNHEY, CDR2 SVGEGT. This CDR3 is 13 amino acids long. The CDR3 loop is CASLRVGADTQYF. In DNA form, the CDR3 reads TGTGCCAGCCTGCGGGTGGGGGCAGATACGCAGTATTTT.

The V and J genes are TRBV5-1 and TRBJ2-2; no reliable D call. CDR3 size: 13 residues. Germline V CDR1 and CDR2: SGHRS, YFSETQ. Trimming stripped 2 bases from V and 3 bases from J, with 5 bases between. CDR3 bases: TGCGCCAGCAGCTTTACAGACACCGGGGAGCTGTTTTTT. Amino acid sequence: CASSFTDTGELFF.

Only a few counts were recorded for this clonotype. This sequence joins TRBV12-3 or TRBV12-4 and TRBJ1-2; 8 nucleotides agree with TRBD1. The J segment lost 4 bases and the V segment lost 7 bases, leaving 11 bases of the junction unmatched. The CDR3 extends over 15 amino acids. Here the CDR3 reads CASTLGQAFPYGYTF. As DNA, the CDR3 is TGTGCCAGCACCTTGGGACAGGCCTTCCCCTATGGCTACACCTTC.

In its sample, this clonotype was seen many times. The V and J genes are TRBV4-2 and TRBJ2-2, with 7 nucleotides matching TRBD2. V lost 3 bases, J lost 1 base, and 8 bases stayed unmatched. The germline CDR1 and CDR2 sequences are LGHNA and YNFKEQ. The CDR3 length is 17 residues. The DNA for the CDR3 is TGTGCCAGCAGCCAGGTCCTAGCGGCTTTGAACACCGGGGAGCTGTTTTTT. Protein product: CASSQVLAALNTGELFF.

The table lists this clonotype with a few counts. This chain connects TRBV4-1 to TRBJ1-3; D gene uncertain. CDR3 size: 17 residues. V was cut by 0 bases and J by 0 bases, with 12 bases left in between. Germline V gene sequence: CDR1 MGHRA, CDR2 YSYEKL. The CDR3 nucleotides are TGCGCCAGCAGCCAAGATGTCAGTGTAAGCTCTGGAAACACCATATATTTT. This translates into CASSQDVSVSSGNTIYF.

This clonotype was picked up a small number of times. The rearrangement uses TRBV4-3 and TRBJ2-2; tentative D call: TRBD1 (5 bases). The CDR3 covers 14 residues. Germline-derived CDR1 and CDR2 are LGHNA and YSLEER. V lost 3 bases to trimming and J lost 3 bases, with 8 bases between them. The DNA of the CDR3 is TGCGCCAGCAGCCAGGACACCTACACCGGGGAGCTGTTTTTT. This gives the protein CASSQDTYTGELFF.

This clonotype was counted a few times. This sequence joins TRBV20-1 and TRBJ1-5; possibly TRBD1 for D (5 bases). The V gene lost 1 base and the J gene lost 4 bases, with 8 bases spanning the gap. Germline V CDR1 and CDR2: DFQATT, SNEGSKA (reference sequence). The CDR3 is 13 amino acids. CDR3 in amino acids: CSARVAGNQPQHF. CDR3 sequence (DNA): TGCAGTGCTAGAGTGGCAGGGAATCAGCCCCAGCATTTT.

The V gene is TRBV19, the J gene TRBJ2-4, with D maybe TRBD2 (6 bases). Germline CDR1 reads LNHDA; CDR2 reads SQIVND (reference sequence). V was trimmed by 7 bases and J by 0 bases, leaving 13 bases between them. The CDR3 runs 15 residues. The CDR3 protein is CASNLGGLAKNIQYF. The CDR3 DNA follows: TGTGCCAGTAACCTCGGGGGATTAGCCAAAAACATTCAGTACTTC.

The rearrangement joins TRBV2 to TRBJ2-7; unclear D gene. Trimming removed 5 bases from V and 2 bases from J, with 10 bases in between. Germline lookup yields CDR1 SNHLY and CDR2 FYNNEI. The CDR3 has 13 amino acids. The CDR3 region has the DNA TGTGCCAGCAGTTCCCAGAGTACCTACGAGCAGTACTTC. Its protein is CASSSQSTYEQYF.

The CDR3, as DNA: TGTGCCAGCAGTCGCGGTGGGGGAATGTCTAGCACAGATACGCAGTATTTT. The encoded protein is CASSRGGGMSSTDTQYF. The chain has TRBV3-1 and TRBJ2-3; the D call may be TRBD1 or TRBD2 (5 bases each). Trimming removed 6 bases from V and 0 bases from J, with 19 bases in between. The CDR3 is 17 residues long. Germline loops: CDR1 LGHDT, CDR2 YNNKEL (reference sequence).

This clonotype was counted many times. This chain uses TRBV5-1 with TRBJ1-2; D might be TRBD1 (6 bases). With 0 bases removed from V and 0 bases from J, the gap between germline ends came to 6 bases. This CDR3 comprises 14 residues. CDR1 and CDR2 (germline): SGHRS, YFSETQ. The CDR3 coding sequence is TGCGCCAGCAGCTTGGGACAGGCTAACTATGGCTACACCTTC. This translates into CASSLGQANYGYTF.

The chain has TRBV20-1 and TRBJ2-4; 8 nucleotides align to TRBD1. The germline gives CDR1 DFQATT, CDR2 SNEGSKA (reference sequence). V dropped 6 bases and J dropped 1; count of bases not matched to a gene: 5. The CDR3 runs to 14 residues. The CDR3: CSALRTGAKNIQYF. DNA for the CDR3: TGCAGTGCCCTAAGGACAGGGGCCAAAAACATTCAGTACTTC.

There are a few counts of this clonotype. The chain carries TRBV5-1 and TRBJ2-2; TRBD2 matches 10 bases. CDR1 and CDR2 (germline): SGHRS, YFSETQ. This CDR3 is 18 amino acids long. The V segment lost 0 bases and the J segment 4 bases; nucleotides outside the gene matches: 9. The CDR3 sequence: CASSLVARLAGVTGELFF. The CDR3 DNA is TGCGCCAGCAGCTTGGTCGCTAGGCTAGCGGGAGTCACCGGGGAGCTGTTTTTT.

This sequence joins TRBV11-2 and TRBJ1-4; D unclear. Germline V gene data show CDR1 as SGHAT and CDR2 as FQNNGV. Trimming pared 6 bases from V and 5 bases from J, leaving 13 bases between. This CDR3 has 14 amino acids. CDR3 in amino acids: CASSFGVRNEKLFF. The DNA for the CDR3 is TGTGCCAGCAGTTTTGGGGTCAGAAATGAAAAACTGTTTTTT.

J is TRBJ2-3 and V is TRBV5-1; TRBD1 aligns across 9 bases. The CDR3 is made up of 18 amino acids. Germline CDR1 SGHRS, CDR2 YFSETQ. Trimming removed 0 bases from V and 0 bases from J; junction bases left unmatched: 8. CDR3 sequence (DNA): TGCGCCAGCAGCTTGGGGGGACAGGGCCCCTTTAGCACAGATACGCAGTATTTT. This encodes CASSLGGQGPFSTDTQYF.

V usage is TRBV12-3 or TRBV12-4 and J usage is TRBJ2-2; D is undetermined. The CDR3 loop spans 19 amino acids. The V and J ends lost 7 bases and 3 bases respectively, with 27 bases between them. CDR3 region: CASTVDEIPPTKDTGELFF. The CDR3 DNA is TGTGCCAGCACCGTTGACGAAATTCCGCCCACGAAGGACACCGGGGAGCTGTTTTTT.

This clonotype was recorded at least ten times. The chain couples TRBV12-3 or TRBV12-4 to TRBJ1-2; D gene unclear. The V gene lost 5 bases and the J gene lost 0 bases, with 13 bases spanning the gap. The CDR3 totals 15 residues. CDR3 sequence (DNA): TGTGCCAGCAGTCCAGTTGGCGGTTCTAACTATGGCTACACCTTC. This sequence encodes CASSPVGGSNYGYTF.